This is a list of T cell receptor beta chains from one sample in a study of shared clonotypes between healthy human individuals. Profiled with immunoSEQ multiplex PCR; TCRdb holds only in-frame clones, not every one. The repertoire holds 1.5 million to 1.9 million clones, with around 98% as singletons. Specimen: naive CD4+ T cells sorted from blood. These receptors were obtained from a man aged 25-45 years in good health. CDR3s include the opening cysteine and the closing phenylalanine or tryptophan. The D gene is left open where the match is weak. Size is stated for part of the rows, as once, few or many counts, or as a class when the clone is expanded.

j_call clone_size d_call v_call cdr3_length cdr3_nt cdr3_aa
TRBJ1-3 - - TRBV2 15 TGTGCCAGCAGTGGGAAGTCCGCGGCTGGAAACACCATATATTTT CASSGKSAAGNTIYF
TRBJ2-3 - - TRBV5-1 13 TGCGCCAGCAGCTTGATTGGGACAGATACGCAGTATTTT CASSLIGTDTQYF
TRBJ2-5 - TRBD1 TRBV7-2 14 TGTGCCAGCAGTCGCAGGGTGGACAGGGAGACCCAGTACTTC CASSRRVDRETQYF
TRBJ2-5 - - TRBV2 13 TGTGCCAGCAGTGGACTTGGGGCGGAGACCCAGTACTTC CASSGLGAETQYF
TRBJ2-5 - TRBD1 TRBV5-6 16 TGTGCCAGCAGCTTGGTTCGGCTGACAGGGGAAGAGACCCAGTACTTC CASSLVRLTGEETQYF
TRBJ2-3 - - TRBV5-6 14 TGTGCCAGCAGCCTACCCCCGAAGACAGATACGCAGTATTTT CASSLPPKTDTQYF
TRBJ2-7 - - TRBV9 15 TGTGCCAGCAGCGTATTGGACGGGGATTTCTACGAGCAGTACTTC CASSVLDGDFYEQYF
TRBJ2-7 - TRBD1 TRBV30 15 TGTGCCTGGAGTGTACTACAGGGGGCGGACTACGAGCAGTACTTC CAWSVLQGADYEQYF
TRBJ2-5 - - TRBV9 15 TGTGCCAGCAGCGTAGAGCCCAGGGCACAAGAGACCCAGTACTTC CASSVEPRAQETQYF
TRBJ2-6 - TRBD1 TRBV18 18 TGTGCCAGCTCAGGAATGGGCAGGGGGAGCTCTGGGGCCAACGTCCTGACTTTC CASSGMGRGSSGANVLTF
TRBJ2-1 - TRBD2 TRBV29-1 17 TGCAGCGCTTTAGGCAGGGCTGGGGGGGATTTCCTCAATGAGCAGTTCTTC CSALGRAGGDFLNEQFF
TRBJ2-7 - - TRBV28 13 TGTGCCAGCAGTCCCCCGGGGGCCTACGAGCAGTACTTC CASSPPGAYEQYF
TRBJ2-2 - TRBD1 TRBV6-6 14 TGTGCCAGCTCCGGGACAGGGAACACCGGGGAGCTGTTTTTT CASSGTGNTGELFF
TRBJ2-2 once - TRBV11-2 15 TGTGCCAGCAGCTTTAGGGGCGCAGGCACCGGGGAGCTGTTTTTT CASSFRGAGTGELFF
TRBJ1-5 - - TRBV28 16 TGTGCCAGCATACTAAAGGGCAGACTTGCAAATCAGCCCCAGCATTTT CASILKGRLANQPQHF
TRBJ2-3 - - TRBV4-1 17 TGCGCCAGCAGCCGAGTAGGAGGGGACGCAATCACAGATACGCAGTATTTT CASSRVGGDAITDTQYF
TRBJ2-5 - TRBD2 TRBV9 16 TGTGCCAGCAGCTTTACAATAGCGGGAGGACAAGAGACCCAGTACTTC CASSFTIAGGQETQYF
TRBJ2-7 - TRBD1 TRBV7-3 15 TGTGCCAGCAGCTTGGTACCGGGACAGGGCCACGAGCAGTACTTC CASSLVPGQGHEQYF